The TCR beta chain under discussion was sequenced for a study of T cell responses to AZD1222 COVID-19 vaccine. General study results and limits: Unmutated variant regions reportedly attract nearly half of all spike-specific TCRs.

Method: immunoSEQ multiplex PCR; TCRdb's copy keeps in-frame clones and lacks some. The sample has more than 150,000 clones, about 92% seen once; the top ten hold 1.3%. This clone was picked up one time. Antigen specificity is unknown. The V gene lost 4 bases and the J gene lost 0 bases, with 5 bases spanning the gap. This CDR3 has 12 residues. Germline CDR1 and CDR2: SQVTM and ANQGSEA. The clonotype originates from an adult who received the AZD1222 COVID-19 vaccine. The gene calls are TRBV29-1 and TRBJ2-3; D gene ambiguous. Material: peripheral blood, obtained 28 days after the second AZD1222 dose. This CDR3 reads CSVGISTDTQYF. For the CDR3, the DNA is TGCAGCGTTGGGATCAGCACAGATACGCAGTATTTT.